The rows below give T cell receptor beta chains drawn from one sample of a study of shared clonotypes between healthy human individuals. Assay: immunoSEQ multiplex PCR; the TCRdb copy retains only in-frame clones and omits some. The sample contains 2 million or so clones, about 95% of which appear only once. The sequencing sample was made of naive CD8+ T cells sorted from blood. These receptors originate from a man between 18 and 29 years old in good health. Each CDR3 is given without its conserved first and last residue. Where a row states a size, it is once, few, many or the class of an expanded clone; other rows omit it.

CDR3: ASSRTSGREETQY
size: -
V: TRBV7-6

CDR3: ASSLGDRVS
size: -
V: TRBV5-6

CDR3: ASSPAGHGRAGELF
size: -
V: TRBV5-6

CDR3: ASSAHLAGVGNEQF
size: -
V: TRBV7-8

CDR3: ASSGET
size: -
V: TRBV2

CDR3: ASSDLLGLTSSYNEQF
size: -
V: TRBV6-1

CDR3: ASSEFSGPTDTQY
size: -
V: TRBV25-1

CDR3: ASSSGGLEQF
size: -
V: TRBV6-1

CDR3: ASSLAGTGTEQY
size: -
V: TRBV11-2

CDR3: ASSLAVEEQY
size: -
V: TRBV6-1

CDR3: ASSRQGFNEQY
size: -
V: TRBV6-1

CDR3: ASSFLRDTVEETQY
size: -
V: TRBV7-8

CDR3: ASSEAGTSYEQF
size: -
V: TRBV2

CDR3: ASSLVILAGVAPYEQY
size: -
V: TRBV5-8

CDR3: ASSPLKGGSPLH
size: -
V: TRBV13

CDR3: ASSLATSGSMDEQF
size: -
V: TRBV27

CDR3: ASSLQYPSYGYT
size: few
V: TRBV7-9

CDR3: ASSPDRDRVYEQY
size: -
V: TRBV7-2

CDR3: ASSLAQGAYNEQF
size: once
V: TRBV5-1

CDR3: ASSYPSSPGPDGYT
size: -
V: TRBV6-8

CDR3: AISGLFQRENYEQY
size: once
V: TRBV10-3

CDR3: ASSSRSFTGELF
size: -
V: TRBV27

CDR3: ASSHFRDSPNTGELF
size: -
V: TRBV5-6

CDR3: ASSLLNLGTDTQY
size: -
V: TRBV27

CDR3: ASSLGGSGYEQY
size: -
V: TRBV6-5

CDR3: ASSYGHGYT
size: -
V: TRBV6-1

CDR3: ASSLISPPEQY
size: -
V: TRBV5-6

CDR3: ASSLEGARYSEQY
size: -
V: TRBV6-5

CDR3: ALQVWAGDYRSSYEQY
size: -
V: TRBV7-9

CDR3: ASSFGEVNTEAF
size: -
V: TRBV5-4

CDR3: ASSLFERESGQETQY
size: -
V: TRBV13

CDR3: ASSQEAREGDTQY
size: -
V: TRBV4-1

CDR3: ASSPGALYEQY
size: -
V: TRBV10-2

CDR3: ASSLPLGSYNEQF
size: -
V: TRBV7-2

CDR3: ASSPTVGYEQY
size: -
V: TRBV7-8

CDR3: AISPGQDNEQF
size: -
V: TRBV10-3

CDR3: ASPRGQLNEQF
size: -
V: TRBV2

CDR3: ASSPLPAAAADGYT
size: -
V: TRBV27

CDR3: ASSQVTGGADTQY
size: -
V: TRBV4-1

CDR3: ASSQVQQGGQPQH
size: -
V: TRBV4-2

CDR3: ASSLGTQLPLH
size: -
V: TRBV27

CDR3: AWSVSELRDNEQF
size: -
V: TRBV30

CDR3: ASTSYLGDNGYT
size: once
V: TRBV2

CDR3: ASTLGVNTEAF
size: -
V: TRBV11-2

CDR3: ASKSSGNLQETQY
size: -
V: TRBV6-5

CDR3: ASSLSGTGLEYEQY
size: -
V: TRBV7-8

CDR3: ASSVEGSLAGGLSTDTQY
size: -
V: TRBV5-1

CDR3: ASSFPAKGGSYEQY
size: -
V: TRBV28

CDR3: ASSFSLYTEAF
size: -
V: TRBV28

CDR3: ASRTGTGPEAF
size: -
V: TRBV2

CDR3: ASSILQGGTEAF
size: -
V: TRBV27

CDR3: ASSLLPNEQF
size: -
V: TRBV5-1

CDR3: ASSLTVETQY
size: -
V: TRBV28

CDR3: ASSPLAEYNEQF
size: -
V: TRBV7-6